These T cell receptor beta chains were read from a single sample in a study of breast tumors, draining lymph nodes, adjacent tissues. TCRdb reanalysed the multiplex PCR reads using MiXCR and keeps one entry per CDR3 protein. The sample contains approximately 22,000 distinct CDR3 sequences, around two thirds of which appear only once. Input material: tumor-adjacent breast tissue. Source of these receptors: a female donor with breast cancer. Some clones in this sample may be carry-over from other donors' samples. Each CDR3 is given without its conserved first and last residue. The size of a clone is reported for some rows only, either as once, few or many, or as a class for expanded clones.

>TRBJ2-5|many|TRBV24-1
ATESGTGVRETQY
>-|-|TRBV20-1
SARESAGETQY
>TRBJ2-1|-|TRBV15
ATSRTLTSPGAEQF
>TRBJ1-2|-|TRBV5-1
ASSLGGRPYGYT
>TRBJ2-1|-|TRBV20-1
SARWRVLGEQF
>TRBJ1-4|-|TRBV7-9
ASSPQQGAGEKPF
>TRBJ2-2|-|TRBV24-1
ATTHGGSTGELF
>TRBJ1-3|once|TRBV11-2
ASSLVLSGNTIY
>TRBJ2-7|-|TRBV13
ASSLEGQGAGEQY
>TRBJ2-4|many|TRBV19
ASSFQGTSPQNIQY
>TRBJ1-2|-|TRBV28
ASSFEGSYGYT
>TRBJ1-6|few|TRBV9
ASSVGMVGSPLH
>TRBJ1-5|-|TRBV6-1
ASSQNGGGNQPQH
>TRBJ1-6|-|TRBV20-1
SARKQGNSPLH
>TRBJ1-2|-|TRBV6-6
AGRTGGSLYGYT
>TRBJ2-1|many|TRBV27
ASSRPGDRAYNEQF
>TRBJ2-5|medium-sized|TRBV19
ASSKWAGRQETQY
>TRBJ1-6|-|TRBV20-1
SARRSRGASPLH
>TRBJ1-3|once|TRBV12-5
ASGLEQGAGNTIY
>TRBJ2-1|few|TRBV24-1
ATSDGGQGYNEQF
>TRBJ1-3|medium-sized|TRBV2
ASSAPGGPGNTIY
>TRBJ2-3|-|TRBV25-1
ASSALTSGGLTDTQY
>TRBJ2-1|-|TRBV15
ATSRDLDEQS
>TRBJ2-1|-|TRBV24-1
ATSDSGTEQF
>TRBJ1-3|-|TRBV5-1
ASSPGNSGNAIY
>TRBJ2-7|many|TRBV19
ASSRGGTSGTSYEQY
>TRBJ1-6|-|TRBV2
AGLRGRDNSPLH
>TRBJ2-1|medium-sized|TRBV6-2/TRBV6-3
ASTHGAEPPLLEQF
>TRBJ1-2|-|TRBV30
AWGTGRLPNYGYT
>TRBJ1-2|-|TRBV30
AWSVRTGLGYT
>TRBJ2-3|-|TRBV7-9
ASSLGGSGRGTDTQY
>TRBJ2-1|-|TRBV7-3
ASSFQAGSYNEQL
>TRBJ1-4|-|TRBV15
ATSRDLAGDGEKLF
>TRBJ1-6|-|TRBV2
ASSEWSSLNSPLH
>TRBJ2-3|once|TRBV20-1
SAFPGGDTQY
>TRBJ1-2|-|TRBV5-1
ASSFDGPKGGYGYT
>TRBJ1-2|few|TRBV4-3
ASSHVSGGGDGYT
>TRBJ2-2|-|TRBV2
ASSERKGNTGELF
>TRBJ2-7|-|TRBV20-1
SARGTGGFEQY
>TRBJ1-2|medium-sized|TRBV6-5
ASHGTGSNYGYT
>TRBJ2-1|once|TRBV19
ASSIGQGPGGEQF
>TRBJ1-2|-|TRBV6-5
ASRAGTGNYGYT
>TRBJ1-1|-|TRBV20-1
SAREAGLGANTEAF
>TRBJ1-5|-|TRBV10-2
ASSEGAGQPQH
>TRBJ2-1|-|TRBV5-8
ASSLYGGTGVNEQF
>TRBJ2-5|-|TRBV11-2
ASSPTGLAGGQGETQY
>TRBJ2-1|once|TRBV2
ASSEALAGNEQF
>TRBJ1-6|once|TRBV18
ASSSGTAYNSPLH
>TRBJ1-6|once|TRBV12-3/TRBV12-4
ASSLVADSPLH
>TRBJ2-3|many|TRBV7-2
ASSLRTSGGSDTQY
>TRBJ2-5|many|TRBV6-5
ASSHLAGEGETQY
>TRBJ1-5|-|TRBV9
ASSPTGQTFRPQH
>TRBJ1-5|once|TRBV4-3
ASSVEGNQPQH
>TRBJ2-3|-|TRBV14
ASSQVRTSSTDTQY
>TRBJ2-7|-|TRBV10-3
AISEGGQAPYEQY
>TRBJ2-5|medium-sized|TRBV7-9
ASSLDRVAGQETQY
>TRBJ1-3|few|TRBV7-2
ASSSGNTIY
>TRBJ2-7|-|TRBV7-8
ASSLGASGGVYEQY
>TRBJ2-7|once|TRBV7-8
ASDMEREIHEQY
>TRBJ2-1|-|TRBV11-2
ASGSSTSKGGNEQF